The rows below give T cell receptor beta chains drawn from one sample of a study of T cells in Graves' hyperthyroidism and ophthalmopathy. TCRdb re-called the multiplex PCR reads with MiXCR, one entry per CDR3 protein. Among hundreds of thousands of distinct CDR3 sequences listed, approximately 40% were seen once. Sequences were obtained from blood. The receptors originated from a man aged 18 to 29 with Graves' hyperthyroidism. CDR3s include the opening cysteine and the closing phenylalanine or tryptophan. D genes are given only for firm matches. Expanded clones are given a class, and other clones once, few, many or no size at all.

V gene	clone size	D gene	CDR3 length	J gene	CDR3 DNA	CDR3 protein
TRBV5-1	many	TRBD1	15	TRBJ1-2	TGCGCCAGCAGCTTACAATCCGGGACAGCCTATGGCTACACCTTC	CASSLQSGTAYGYTF
TRBV11-2	.	.	13	TRBJ1-1	TGTGCCAGCAGCTACATAACGGGGGCTGAAGCTTTCTTT	CASSYITGAEAFF
TRBV7-9	.	.	18	TRBJ1-6	TGTGCCAGCAGCTTCTTCTTTGGGGGTGGGGGATATAATTCACCCCTCCACTTT	CASSFFFGGGGYNSPLHF
TRBV13	many	.	12	TRBJ2-7	TGTGCCAGCAGCTTACTGCGTTACGAGCAGTACTTC	CASSLLRYEQYF
TRBV10-3	many	.	12	TRBJ1-1	TGTGCCATCAGCGGGGTGAACACTGAAGCTTTCTTT	CAISGVNTEAFF
TRBV7-6	.	TRBD2	16	TRBJ2-7	TGTGCCAGCAGCCAAGGTCTCTGGACTAGCGGGAGCGAGCAGTACTTC	CASSQGLWTSGSEQYF
TRBV10-2	.	TRBD1	16	TRBJ1-4	TGCGCCAGCAATCGGGGGGACAGGGAGCTGAGTGAAAAACTGTTTTTT	CASNRGDRELSEKLFF
TRBV11-2	.	TRBD1	16	TRBJ1-2	TGTGCCAGCAGCTCCCTAAGGACAGGCGAAAACTATGGCTACACCTTC	CASSSLRTGENYGYTF
TRBV19	.	TRBD1	12	TRBJ2-7	TGTGCCAGTGGAACAGGGGGCAGCGAGCAGTACTTC	CASGTGGSEQYF
TRBV7-8	few	.	12	TRBJ1-4	TGTGCCAGCAGTGGGGCGGAGGAAAAACTGTTTTTT	CASSGAEEKLFF
TRBV5-1	.	.	12	TRBJ1-2	TGCGCCAGCACCGGGGATCTCTATGGCTACACCTTC	CASTGDLYGYTF
TRBV20-1	many	.	13	TRBJ2-5	TGCAGTGCTATGTTACAGGGAAAAGAGACCCAGTACTTC	CSAMLQGKETQYF
TRBV10-3	.	.	13	TRBJ1-2	TGTGCCATCGGGGGCAACAGGGCCAATGGCTACACCTTC	CAIGGNRANGYTF
TRBV11-2	.	.	16	TRBJ1-1	TGTGCCAGCAGCTTTTGGGATCACAGGGAGGAGGCTGAAGCTTTCTTT	CASSFWDHREEAEAFF
TRBV4-2	few	.	14	TRBJ2-5	TGTGCCAGCAGCCAAGAGGGACCCGACGAGACCCAGTACTTC	CASSQEGPDETQYF
TRBV6-1	.	.	11	TRBJ1-2	TGTGCCAGCAGTCAGGAGGATGGCTACACCTTC	CASSQEDGYTF
TRBV20-1	few	.	17	TRBJ2-5	TGCAGTGCTAGAGATCCCACCCCCGGACTGACGGAAGAGACCCAGTACTTC	CSARDPTPGLTEETQYF
TRBV10-3	many	.	14	TRBJ1-5	TGTGCCATCAGTGGGACGGAGGGCAATCAGCCCCAGCATTTT	CAISGTEGNQPQHF
TRBV20-1	.	.	16	TRBJ1-3	TGCAGTGCTATTCCCTCTGACAGGACCTCTGGAAACACCATATATTTT	CSAIPSDRTSGNTIYF